This T cell receptor (beta chain) derives from a study of identical twins. Study-wide findings and caveats: Invariant MAIT and iNKT cells are populations that could partly confound zero-insertion analyses.

The CDR3 is 15 amino acids. Trimming left V 2 bases short and J 0 bases short, with 14 bases between. Germline lookup yields CDR1 DFQATT and CDR2 SNEGSKA (reference sequence). After template switching added a universal primer site, the resulting cDNA carried unique molecular identifiers. TCRdb itself ran the 5' RACE reads through MiXCR, one entry per CDR3 protein. The table includes under 350,000 distinct CDR3 sequences, more than 8% detected once. For this clonotype: Its antigen is currently unknown.

The same specimen was also included in a second study, on yellow fever vaccine responses in identical twins.

Sequenced material: CD8+ T cells sorted from blood. The source is a woman between 18 and 30 years old in good health. The chain couples TRBV20-1 to TRBJ2-7; D is possibly TRBD1 or TRBD2 (5 bases each). CDR3 region: CSARFRGLPSYEQYF. In DNA form, the CDR3 reads TGCAGTGCTAGATTCCGGGGCCTACCCTCCTACGAGCAGTACTTC.